The 28 T cell receptor beta chains in this list originate from one sample, sequenced in a study of T cell repertoires in cytomegalovirus infection. TCRdb processed the reads anew with MiXCR; each CDR3 protein has one entry. The sample consists of 630,000 or so distinct CDR3 sequences, 20% to 25% of them appearing once. The sample was CD8+ T cells from PBMCs. These receptors came from a human donor in good health (CMV status not recorded). Some clones in this sample may be carry-over from other donors' samples.

The chain couples TRBV6-8 to TRBJ1-6; perhaps TRBD1 as D (6 bases). The V end lost 0 bases, the J end lost 0 bases, and 15 bases lay between the germline ends. The CDR3 covers 19 residues. Germline V gene sequence: CDR1 MNHGY, CDR2 SAAAGT. Here the CDR3 reads CASSYSLAGDRSYNSPLHF. CDR3 DNA: TGTGCCAGCAGTTACTCGTTGGCAGGGGACCGCTCCTATAATTCACCCCTCCACTTT.

The sample holds a few counts of this clonotype. The V call is TRBV24-1, the J call TRBJ2-2; D is uncertain. Between the trimmed V and J ends, which lost 1 base and 6 bases, there was a span of 2 bases. Germline CDR1 and CDR2: KGHDR and SFDVKD. This CDR3 is built from 12 residues. CDR3 in DNA: TGTGCCACCAGTGATTTCTCCGGGGAGCTGTTTTTT. Its translation is CATSDFSGELFF.

The chain employs TRBV4-2 and TRBJ1-4; D may be TRBD1 (6 bases). The CDR3 consists of 16 residues. V was cut by 4 bases and J by 4 bases, with 16 bases left in between. The V gene's germline CDR1 is LGHNA and CDR2 YNFKEQ. This CDR3 is CASSPKAGGDNEKLFF. Written as DNA, the CDR3 is TGTGCCAGCAGCCCAAAGGCGGGGGGCGATAATGAAAAACTGTTTTTT.

This clonotype was seen many times. The chain carries TRBV7-6 and TRBJ2-7; 9 nucleotides align to TRBD2. This CDR3 is 16 amino acids long. CDR1 is SGHVS and CDR2 is FNYEAQ in the germline V gene. After removal of 1 base from V and 4 bases from J, the junction contained 8 bases not matched to a gene. The CDR3 sequence: CASSLGPSGALYEQYF. CDR3 bases: TGTGCCAGCAGCTTAGGCCCTAGCGGGGCGTTATACGAGCAGTACTTC.

Points on this clonotype: Relative to the germline gene, one junction end is altered; a read error may explain this. The chain is built from TRBV11-2 and TRBJ1-1, with TRBD1 matching 8 bases. From germline, CDR1 is SGHAT and CDR2 FQNNGV. The CDR3 runs 16 residues. The CDR3 loop reads CVSSPWHRGSYTEAFF. The CDR3 nucleotides are TGTGTCAGCAGCCCCTGGCACAGGGGGTCGTACACTGAAGCTTTTTTT. Full variable domain (outside the CDR3, taken from reference TRBV11-2 and TRBJ1-1): EAGVAQSPRYKIIEKRQSVAFWCNPISGHATLYWYQQILGQGPKLLIQFQNNGVVDDSQLPKDRFSAERLKGVDSTLKIQPAKLEDSAVYLCVSSPWHRGSYTEAFFGQGTRLTVV.

This clonotype appeared a few times. The chain employs TRBV7-6 and TRBJ2-1, with 12 positions matching TRBD1. CDR3 size: 14 residues. Germline V gene lookup returns CDR1 SGHVS and CDR2 FNYEAQ. The junction had 4 bases not matched to a gene; V was cut back by 4 bases and J by 9 bases. The CDR3 DNA follows: TGTGCCAGCAGCTGGGGACAGGGGGCCGGTGAGCAGTTCTTC. This gives the protein CASSWGQGAGEQFF.

The V and J genes are TRBV19 and TRBJ1-2; the match to TRBD1 covers 10 bases. J gave up 7 bases and V 4 bases, and 9 bases lay outside the gene matches. The CDR3 length is 15 residues. CDR1 is LNHDA, CDR2 SQIVND, per germline (reference sequence). CDR3: CASSTTDRGIFGYTF. CDR3 sequence (DNA): TGTGCCAGTAGTACCACGGACAGGGGGATATTTGGCTACACCTTC.

Concerning this clonotype itself: The CDR3 does not end in the conserved phenylalanine or tryptophan, so this is likely a read error. This rearrangement joins TRBV11-1 to TRBJ2-5; weak D call: TRBD2 (6 bases). Germline-derived CDR1 and CDR2 are SGHAT and FQDESV (reference sequence). The V end lost 1 base, the J end lost 3 bases, and 27 bases lay between the germline ends. The CDR3 extends over 20 amino acids. CDR3 region: CASSLESEGMPSIPEETQYS. The CDR3 region has the DNA TGTGCCAGCAGCTTAGAATCGGAGGGTATGCCAAGTATACCTGAAGAGACCCAGTACTCC.

This clonotype was recorded many times. This rearrangement joins TRBV7-2 to TRBJ2-7; TRBD1 matches at 7 bases. V was pared by 5 bases and J by 5 bases, with 12 bases of the junction left unmatched. CDR3 length: 15 amino acids. Germline CDR1 SGHTA, CDR2 FQGNSA. The CDR3 is CASSPLGTDLHEQYF. CDR3 nucleotide sequence: TGTGCCAGCAGCCCCCTGGGGACAGACCTCCACGAGCAGTACTTC.

The sample holds one count of this clonotype. The chain recombines TRBV20-1 with TRBJ1-2; TRBD1 agrees at 9 bases. Germline lookup yields CDR1 DFQATT and CDR2 SNEGSKA (reference sequence). The J segment lost 0 bases and the V segment lost 3 bases, leaving 11 bases of the junction unmatched. CDR3 length: 17 residues. CDR3: CSASDHRGLDTNYGYTF. DNA of the CDR3: TGCAGTGCTAGTGATCACAGGGGGCTTGATACTAACTATGGCTACACCTTC.

Many counts were recorded for this clonotype. The chain links TRBV7-2 to TRBJ1-6; D remains unclear. Between the trimmed V and J ends, which lost 5 bases and 8 bases, there was a span of 10 bases. The length of the CDR3 is 13 residues. Germline V CDR1 and CDR2: SGHTA, FQGNSA. As DNA, the CDR3 is TGTGCCAGCAGCCCCCTCCCCGATTCACCCCTCCACTTT. Translated, it gives CASSPLPDSPLHF.

This clonotype was counted between two and nine times. This chain links TRBV27 with TRBJ2-1; weak D call: TRBD1 (5 bases). CDR1 and CDR2 (germline): MNHEY, SMNVEV (reference sequence). This CDR3 comprises 14 residues. V lost 10 bases to trimming and J lost 8 bases, with 21 bases between them. CDR3 region: CATLQRGLYDEQFF. CDR3 sequence (DNA): TGTGCCACCCTACAAAGGGGCCTATATGATGAGCAGTTCTTC.

This rearrangement joins TRBV14 to TRBJ2-5, with D tentatively TRBD1 (5 bases). Germline lookup yields CDR1 SGHDN and CDR2 FVKESK. The CDR3 covers 15 residues. Between the trimmed V and J ends, which lost 0 bases and 1 base, there was a span of 9 bases. DNA of the CDR3: TGTGCCAGCAGCCAAGACGTGACAGCCCAAGAGACCCAGTACTTC. It specifies CASSQDVTAQETQYF.

The table lists this clonotype with a few counts. V gene TRBV23-1 combines with J gene TRBJ2-5, with D unresolved. TRBV23-1 is an ORF, with its function uncertain. V lost 3 bases and J 1 base, leaving 12 bases between the germline ends. CDR3 length: 15 residues. Here the CDR3 DNA reads TGCGCCAGCAGTCATACCGAAGGGATCCAAGAGACCCAGTACTTC. This encodes CASSHTEGIQETQYF.

This chain links TRBV7-6 with TRBJ2-2; D is ambiguous. Trimming cost V 1 base and J 6 bases, with 15 bases left between them. Germline CDR1 is SGHVS and CDR2 is FNYEAQ. This CDR3 contains 16 residues. CDR3 residues: CASSLEAHAEAGELFF. CDR3 nucleotides: TGTGCCAGCAGCTTAGAGGCCCACGCAGAGGCCGGGGAGCTGTTTTTT.

This clonotype was observed a handful of times. The CDR3 here is CASSLRGPGGYTF. The CDR3 nucleotides read TGTGCCAGCAGCTTACGCGGGCCGGGTGGCTACACCTTC. The chain couples TRBV13 to TRBJ1-2; D not certain. Germline CDR1 is PRHDT and CDR2 is FYEKMQ (reference sequence). Trimming cost V 2 bases and J 7 bases, with 11 bases left between them. There are 13 residues in the CDR3. Looking up the rest from reference TRBV13 and TRBJ1-2 gives the full variable domain: AAGVIQSPRHLIKEKRETATLKCYPIPRHDTVYWYQQGPGQDPQFLISFYEKMQSDKGSIPDRFSAQQFSDYHSELNMSSLELGDSALYFCASSLRGPGGYTFGSGTRLTVV.

This clonotype showed up just a few times. This chain joins TRBV5-5 and TRBJ2-1; TRBD1 matches 12 bases. J was trimmed by 9 bases and V by 4 bases; bases with no gene match: 5. This CDR3 contains 14 residues. The germline gives CDR1 SGHKS, CDR2 YYEKEE (reference sequence). CDR3 sequence (DNA): TGTGCCAGCAGCCCGGGGACAGGGGGCCGTGAGCAGTTCTTC. Translated: CASSPGTGGREQFF.

This clonotype appeared a single time. This chain joins TRBV7-6 and TRBJ2-3; no reliable D call. Trimming took off 5 bases at V and 6 bases at J, with 15 bases between the two ends. This CDR3 has 14 residues. Per germline, CDR1 SGHVS and CDR2 FNYEAQ. CDR3 nucleotide sequence: TGTGCCAGCAGCCAACAGACGCCGGTGGATACGCAGTATTTT. It is translated as CASSQQTPVDTQYF. The variable domain in full, with the rest retrieved from reference TRBV7-6 and TRBJ2-3, is GAGVSQSPRYKVTKRGQDVALRCDPISGHVSLYWYRQALGQGPEFLTYFNYEAQQDKSGLPNDRFSAERPEGSISTLTIQRTEQRDSAMYRCASSQQTPVDTQYFGPGTRLTVL.

There are many counts of this clonotype. This chain connects TRBV7-8 to TRBJ1-5; no clear D gene. This CDR3 spans 16 amino acids. Germline values: CDR1 SGHVS, CDR2 FQNEAQ. V lost 2 bases and J lost 0, with 11 bases in between. CDR3 in DNA: TGTGCCAGCAGCTTATCCGGGAAGTATAGCAATCAGCCCCAGCATTTT. This sequence encodes CASSLSGKYSNQPQHF.

CDR3 protein: CASSLSTGVTDTQYF. The CDR3 DNA sequence: TGTGCCAGCAGCTTGTCGACAGGAGTAACAGATACGCAGTATTTT. This sequence joins TRBV5-4 and TRBJ2-3, with D possibly TRBD1 on 6 matching bases. The V end lost 1 base, the J end lost 3 bases, and 12 bases lay between the germline ends. Germline V gene data show CDR1 as SGHNT and CDR2 as YYREEE (reference sequence). The CDR3 has 15 amino acids. The full variable domain, its missing parts supplied by reference TRBV5-4 and TRBJ2-3, is ETGVTQSPTHLIKTRGQQVTLRCSSQSGHNTVSWYQQALGQGPQFIFQYYREEENGRGNFPPRFSGLQFPNYSSELNVNALELDDSALYLCASSLSTGVTDTQYFGPGTRLTVL.

This clonotype has a handful of counts. The CDR3 DNA is TGTGCCAGCAGCTTCCTCCAGGGGGGTCCTAATGAAAAACTGTTTTTT. Translation: CASSFLQGGPNEKLFF. The J gene is TRBJ1-4, the V gene TRBV7-2; 7 bases are shared with TRBD1. Germline trimming cut 3 bases from V and 3 bases from J; bases unmatched to any gene: 7. The germline CDR1 and CDR2 sequences are SGHTA and FQGNSA. The CDR3 has 16 residues.

The chain uses TRBV7-8 and TRBJ2-5; 8 bases fit TRBD2. Trimming removed 3 bases from V and 2 bases from J; junction bases left unmatched: 11. Germline CDR1 and CDR2: SGHVS and FQNEAQ. The CDR3 length is 17 residues. The CDR3 sequence is CASSFSVSGGRQETQYF. The CDR3 coding sequence is TGTGCCAGCAGCTTTTCGGTGAGCGGGGGCCGACAAGAGACCCAGTACTTC. The complete variable domain, with remaining parts taken from reference TRBV7-8 and TRBJ2-5, reads GAGVSQSPRYKVAKRGQDVALRCDPISGHVSLFWYQQALGQGPEFLTYFQNEAQLDKSGLPSDRFFAERPEGSVSTLKIQRTQQEDSAVYLCASSFSVSGGRQETQYFGPGTRLLVL.

In its sample, this clonotype was seen a few times. V usage is TRBV4-1 and J usage is TRBJ2-5; 8 nucleotides line up with TRBD2. CDR1 and CDR2 from the germline V gene are MGHRA and YSYEKL. The CDR3 has 15 residues. Trimming at V came to 0 bases and at J to 4 bases, leaving 4 bases not matched to a gene. This CDR3 reads CASSQDGAGGETQYF. The CDR3 DNA reads as TGCGCCAGCAGCCAAGATGGGGCGGGGGGAGAGACCCAGTACTTC.

Concerning this clonotype itself: An end of the junction differs from the germline gene, which may be a read error. V gene TRBV7-8 combines with J gene TRBJ2-3, with D possibly TRBD2 on 6 matching bases. The germline CDR1 and CDR2 sequences are SGHVS and FQNEAQ. The CDR3 totals 16 residues. The CDR3 DNA sequence: TGTACCAGCAGCCCCTGGACTACGCGTAGCACAGATACGCAGTATTTT. It is translated as CTSSPWTTRSTDTQYF. Combining the CDR3 with reference TRBV7-8 and TRBJ2-3 gives the whole variable domain GAGVSQSPRYKVAKRGQDVALRCDPISGHVSLFWYQQALGQGPEFLTYFQNEAQLDKSGLPSDRFFAERPEGSVSTLKIQRTQQEDSAVYLCTSSPWTTRSTDTQYFGPGTRLTVL.

The table lists this clonotype with many counts. The chain joins TRBV12-3 or TRBV12-4 to TRBJ2-5; D remains unclear. V was pared by 2 bases and J by 5 bases, with 9 bases between. This CDR3 has 13 amino acids. CDR3 coding DNA: TGTGCCAGCAGTTTAACGGCGGCGGAGACCCAGTACTTC. Amino acid sequence: CASSLTAAETQYF.

This chain uses TRBV4-3 with TRBJ1-3; perhaps TRBD1 as D (6 bases). Germline CDR1 LGHNA, CDR2 YSLEER. The V and J ends lost 0 bases and 8 bases respectively, with 11 bases between them. The CDR3 totals 14 residues. This CDR3 is CASSQEVQGYTIYF. Here the CDR3 DNA reads TGCGCCAGCAGCCAAGAGGTCCAGGGGTACACCATATATTTT.

With regard to this clonotype: A single base separates this from a much larger clone, so it may be a read error. The rearrangement joins TRBV7-2 to TRBJ1-1; weak D call: TRBD1 (5 bases). From germline, CDR1 is SGHTA and CDR2 FQGNSA. Trimming cost V 5 bases and J 4 bases, with 20 bases left between them. The CDR3 sequence is 16 residues long. As DNA, the CDR3 is TGTGCCAGCAGCGGTTTTTCGGGGACTGAAGGCACTGAAGCTTTCTTT. This codes for CASSGFSGTEGTEAFF.

This clonotype was seen a few times. V gene TRBV7-8 combines with J gene TRBJ2-1; the match to TRBD1 covers 9 bases. V shed 2 bases, J shed 0 bases, and the junction held 5 bases outside the gene matches. CDR3 length: 17 residues. The germline V gene encodes CDR1 SGHVS and CDR2 FQNEAQ. CDR3 coding DNA: TGTGCCAGCAGCTTACCCACGACAGGGGGCTCCTACAATGAGCAGTTCTTC. Its protein product is CASSLPTTGGSYNEQFF.